Detailed here is one T cell receptor beta chain. Its antigen is unidentified. Researchers took RNA transcripts and amplified TCR beta CDR3 regions from them. The authors performed first-round RT-PCR with HTBI primers and then a second-round multiplex PCR. Each CDR3 protein gets one entry after TCRdb re-called the multiplex PCR reads with MiXCR. This repertoire shows around 1.1 million distinct CDR3 sequences, about 36% found once; its top ten account for 8.5% to 14%. Hyperthyroidism patients, all newly diagnosed, had under 2 months' duration and ages of 18 to 65. Other autoimmune diseases, uncontrolled infections, pregnancy and lactation each led to patient exclusion. This record belongs to a study of Graves' ophthalmopathy and Graves' hyperthyroidism. Study-wide results and caveats: Ophthalmopathy progression cases were predicted by the model with approximately 71% sensitivity and 72% to 85% specificity. Blood also harbored most expanded thyroid clonotypes above 0.001 frequency.

The source is an adult man with Graves' hyperthyroidism. Sequenced: peripheral blood or thyroid tissue (not recorded which).

CDR3 residues: CASSTEGTEAFF. CDR3 in DNA: TGTGCCAGCAGCACCGAGGGAACTGAAGCTTTCTTT. This rearrangement joins TRBV4-2 to TRBJ1-1; no reliable D call. V lost 5 bases, J lost 5 bases, and 9 bases lay in between. The CDR3 has 12 amino acids. Germline V gene data show CDR1 as LGHNA and CDR2 as YNFKEQ.